Listed below are T cell receptor beta chains from one sample, sequenced in a study of blood T cell repertoires in COVID-19. The table came from immunoSEQ multiplex PCR; TCRdb's copy has only in-frame clones and leaves some out. The sample lists about 160,000 clones; approximately 81% were seen once. Material: peripheral blood. The origin of the receptors is a woman between 45 and 65 years old with COVID-19, enrolled during active disease. CDR3s include the opening cysteine and the closing phenylalanine or tryptophan. The order of the fields is V gene, D gene, clone size, J gene, CDR3 DNA, CDR3 protein. A D gene is named only where the DNA matches it firmly. Part of the rows lack a size; the others show once, few, many or a class for expanded clones.

V gene: TRBV27
D gene: NA
clone size: few
J gene: TRBJ1-1
CDR3 DNA: TGTGCCAGCAGTCTGCGTAGGACAGACGTTGAAGCTTTCTTT
CDR3 protein: CASSLRRTDVEAFF

V gene: TRBV4-3
D gene: TRBD2
clone size: NA
J gene: TRBJ2-7
CDR3 DNA: TGCGCCAGCAGCCAAGACGGACTAGGGTCCTACGAGCAGTACTTC
CDR3 protein: CASSQDGLGSYEQYF

V gene: TRBV19
D gene: TRBD1
clone size: NA
J gene: TRBJ1-5
CDR3 DNA: TGTGCCAGTAGTAGCAGGGGGGAAGACCAGCCCCAGCATTTT
CDR3 protein: CASSSRGEDQPQHF

V gene: TRBV6-4
D gene: NA
clone size: NA
J gene: TRBJ1-6
CDR3 DNA: TGTGCCAGCAGTGACTCGGTGGGCCCCTCCTATAATTCACCCCTCCACTTT
CDR3 protein: CASSDSVGPSYNSPLHF

V gene: TRBV18
D gene: TRBD1
clone size: NA
J gene: TRBJ1-3
CDR3 DNA: TGTGCCAGCTCCCAGGGGGTAAAATCCTCTGGAAACACCATATATTTT
CDR3 protein: CASSQGVKSSGNTIYF

V gene: TRBV12-5
D gene: NA
clone size: NA
J gene: TRBJ2-5
CDR3 DNA: TGTGCTAGTGGACCCGGGGGAATGGGGGAGACCCAGTACTTC
CDR3 protein: CASGPGGMGETQYF

V gene: TRBV6-5
D gene: NA
clone size: NA
J gene: TRBJ1-2
CDR3 DNA: TGTGCCGTCCGACCTCAGGGGCGCCTAGATGGCTACACCTTC
CDR3 protein: CAVRPQGRLDGYTF

V gene: TRBV11-2
D gene: NA
clone size: once
J gene: TRBJ2-7
CDR3 DNA: TGTGCCAGCAGCTCGAATCAGGGGTTGAGTCTATACGAGCAGTACTTC
CDR3 protein: CASSSNQGLSLYEQYF

V gene: TRBV7-2
D gene: TRBD1
clone size: NA
J gene: TRBJ1-2
CDR3 DNA: TGTGCCAGCAGCTTAATCGGGACAGGCTACGACTATGGCTACACCTTC
CDR3 protein: CASSLIGTGYDYGYTF

V gene: TRBV5-4
D gene: NA
clone size: NA
J gene: TRBJ1-5
CDR3 DNA: TGTGCCACCCAGCAGCGGGGCCCGACAGGAAGCAATCAGCCCCAGCATTTT
CDR3 protein: CATQQRGPTGSNQPQHF

V gene: TRBV27
D gene: NA
clone size: NA
J gene: TRBJ2-3
CDR3 DNA: TGTGCCAGCAGTTTAGGGGCAAGCACAGATACGCAGTATTTT
CDR3 protein: CASSLGASTDTQYF

V gene: TRBV12-3/TRBV12-4
D gene: NA
clone size: NA
J gene: TRBJ2-2
CDR3 DNA: TGTGCCAGCAGCCGTACCGGGGAGCTGTTTTTT
CDR3 protein: CASSRTGELFF

V gene: TRBV7-3
D gene: NA
clone size: NA
J gene: TRBJ2-1
CDR3 DNA: TGTGCCAGCAGCTTAGGTGGGGCAGTCTCCTACAATGAGCAGTTCTTC
CDR3 protein: CASSLGGAVSYNEQFF